A single sample gave rise to the 16 T cell receptor beta chains below, sequenced in a study of identical twins. TCRdb called the 5' RACE reads again in MiXCR, with one record for every CDR3 protein. The table shows roughly 240,000 distinct CDR3 sequences, with about 7% occurring only once. The same data also contributed to another study, on yellow fever vaccine responses in identical twins.

Input material: memory (CD45RO+) T cells sorted from blood. The receptors come from a woman younger than 30 in good health.

This chain joins TRBV29-1 and TRBJ1-1; a weak D match, TRBD1 (5 bases). This CDR3 contains 10 residues. V was shortened by 7 bases and J by 11 bases, with 14 bases between the two germline ends. Germline values: CDR1 SQVTM, CDR2 ANQGSEA. The CDR3 coding sequence is TGCAGCGCCGATCTGGACAAGGCTTTCTTT. It yields the protein CSADLDKAFF.

This sequence joins TRBV9 and TRBJ2-5; 9 bases align to TRBD1. The ends lost 5 bases at V and 5 bases at J; junction bases unmatched: 10. Germline values: CDR1 SGDLS, CDR2 YYNGEE. CDR3 length: 15 amino acids. The CDR3 nucleotides are TGTGCCAGCAGGGTCGCCGGGACAGGGCGGGAGACCCAGTACTTC. Its translation is CASRVAGTGRETQYF. Full variable domain (missing parts from reference TRBV9 and TRBJ2-5): DSGVTQTPKHLITATGQRVTLRCSPRSGDLSVYWYQQSLDQGLQFLIQYYNGEERAKGNILERFSAQQFPDLHSELNLSSLELGDSALYFCASRVAGTGRETQYFGPGTRLLVL.

The chain is built from TRBV20-1 and TRBJ2-7, with D perhaps matching TRBD1 (5 bases). This CDR3 contains 12 residues. The germline gives CDR1 DFQATT, CDR2 SNEGSKA (reference sequence). V lost 7 bases and J lost 4, with 14 bases in between. The CDR3 region is CSGGQGRYEQYV. The CDR3 DNA sequence: TGCAGTGGGGGTCAGGGCAGATACGAGCAGTACGTC.

There are many counts of this clonotype. This sequence joins TRBV12-3 or TRBV12-4 and TRBJ2-1; no clear D. The CDR3 consists of 12 residues. Trimming removed 7 bases at V and 8 bases at J, with 12 bases between. DNA of the CDR3: TGTGCCAGCACCCGGCGGATTGATGAGCAGTTCTTC. Residues: CASTRRIDEQFF.

This clonotype was counted a few times. The chain is built from TRBV5-1 and TRBJ1-6; 9 bases are shared with TRBD1. The V segment lost 3 bases and the J segment 14 bases; nucleotides outside the gene matches: 6. The CDR3 sequence is 13 residues long. Germline V lookup: CDR1 SGHRS, CDR2 YFSETQ. The CDR3 nucleotides are TGCGCCAGCAGCTCGGGACAGGGAACCACCCTCCACTTT. Its protein is CASSSGQGTTLHF.

With respect to this clonotype: This may come from a read error, since a much larger clone is one base off. The rearrangement joins TRBV20-1 to TRBJ2-7; the D gene is possibly TRBD1 (6 bases). The germline V gene has CDR1 DFQATT and CDR2 SNEGSKA (reference sequence). CDR3 length: 12 residues. Trimming took off 6 bases at V and 4 bases at J, with 13 bases between the two ends. As DNA, the CDR3 is TGCAGTGCAACACCTCAGGGGTACGAGCAGTACGTC. Translated, it gives CSATPQGYEQYV.

This clonotype has at least ten counts. The chain links TRBV12-3 or TRBV12-4 to TRBJ2-7, with TRBD1 matching over 9 bases. The CDR3 length is 16 residues. Losses at the gene ends were 3 bases for V and 1 base for J; bases not matched to a gene: 7. The CDR3 here is CASSFVGTGHSYEQYF. In nucleotides, the CDR3 is TGTGCCAGCAGTTTCGTAGGGACAGGGCATTCCTACGAGCAGTACTTC.

In this sample, this clonotype turned up a few times. V and J are TRBV5-1 and TRBJ2-2; 7 nucleotides match TRBD1. This CDR3 is 14 amino acids long. Germline CDR1 reads SGHRS; CDR2 reads YFSETQ. V lost 3 bases to trimming and J lost 7 bases; unmatched junction nucleotides: 6. The CDR3 is CASSSTGVVGELFF. Written as DNA, the CDR3 is TGCGCCAGCAGCTCAACAGGGGTCGTCGGGGAGCTGTTTTTT. Using reference TRBV5-1 and TRBJ2-2 for the parts outside the CDR3, the full variable domain is KAGVTQTPRYLIKTRGQQVTLSCSPISGHRSVSWYQQTPGQGLQFLFEYFSETQRNKGNFPGRFSGRQFSNSRSEMNVSTLELGDSALYLCASSSTGVVGELFFGEGSRLTVL.

This clonotype occurred many times. This chain links TRBV20-1 with TRBJ2-1; 10 positions agree with TRBD2. The CDR3 has 14 amino acids. CDR1 and CDR2 from the germline V gene are DFQATT and SNEGSKA (reference sequence). V lost 6 bases, J lost 6 bases, and 8 bases stayed unmatched. CDR3 region: CSANLAGAVNEQFF. The CDR3 DNA follows: TGCAGTGCAAACCTAGCGGGAGCGGTCAATGAGCAGTTCTTC.

The genes are TRBV20-1 and TRBJ2-1; 9 bases match TRBD1. The CDR3 is 15 amino acids. Germline V lookup: CDR1 DFQATT, CDR2 SNEGSKA (reference sequence). J gave up 4 bases and V 5 bases, and 9 bases lay outside the gene matches. The CDR3 nucleotides read TGCAGTGCTCCCCGGACAGGGGTTTTTTACAATGAGCAGTTCTTC. This encodes CSAPRTGVFYNEQFF.

This clonotype was seen a few times. This chain links TRBV7-2 with TRBJ2-1, with 12 bases that match TRBD1. This CDR3 is 15 amino acids long. The germline CDR1 and CDR2 sequences are SGHTA and FQGNSA. Trimming at V came to 3 bases and at J to 16 bases, leaving 13 bases not matched to a gene. The CDR3 sequence: CASSFFGTGGEGEFF. DNA for the CDR3: TGTGCCAGCAGCTTTTTCGGGACAGGGGGCGAAGGAGAATTCTTC.

This clonotype showed up just a few times. V gene TRBV7-3 combines with J gene TRBJ2-1; 9 bases are shared with TRBD2. The CDR3 loop spans 15 amino acids. Trimming cost V 5 bases and J 7 bases; bases outside gene matches: 9. Germline V gene lookup returns CDR1 SGHTA and CDR2 FQGTGA. The CDR3 DNA reads as TGTGCCAGCAGCCTTAGCGGGAGTGGTGGGAATGAGCAGTTCTTC. Its protein is CASSLSGSGGNEQFF.

This clonotype was picked up many times. The V gene is TRBV12-3 or TRBV12-4, the J gene TRBJ2-6; D gene unclear. The V end was cut by 5 bases, the J end by 0 bases, with 8 bases between. The CDR3 has 15 amino acids. CDR3 DNA sequence: TGTGCCAGCAGTCCACCCCTCTCTGGGGCCAACGTCCTGACTTTC. It yields the protein CASSPPLSGANVLTF.

This clonotype turned up a few times. The chain uses TRBV5-1 and TRBJ1-1; perhaps TRBD1 as D (6 bases). Germline values: CDR1 SGHRS, CDR2 YFSETQ. Trimming left V 0 bases short and J 1 base short, with 16 bases between. The CDR3 is 17 residues long. CDR3 amino acids: CASSLGGWGATNTEAFF. CDR3 coding DNA: TGCGCCAGCAGCTTGGGGGGATGGGGGGCTACGAACACTGAAGCTTTCTTT.

This clonotype has only a few counts. The gene calls are TRBV7-2 and TRBJ1-2; D uncertain. The CDR3 is 13 amino acids. V lost 2 bases and J 5 bases, leaving 9 bases between the germline ends. Per the germline V gene, CDR1 is SGHTA and CDR2 is FQGNSA. The CDR3 DNA reads TGTGCCAGCAGCTTAAACAGTAGATATGGCTACACCTTC. Amino acids: CASSLNSRYGYTF. Full variable domain (remainder filled in from reference TRBV7-2 and TRBJ1-2): GAGVSQSPSNKVTEKGKDVELRCDPISGHTALYWYRQSLGQGLEFLIYFQGNSAPDKSGLPSDRFSAERTGGSVSTLTIQRTQQEDSAVYLCASSLNSRYGYTFGSGTRLTVV.

In its sample, this clonotype was seen a few times. The V call is TRBV6-1, the J call TRBJ1-2; tentative D call: TRBD1 (6 bases). Germline CDR1 and CDR2: MNHNS and SASEGT. The CDR3 consists of 12 residues. V lost 3 bases to trimming and J lost 7 bases, with 9 bases between them. CDR3 bases: TGTGCCAGCAGTGAGGGACACCTTGGCTACACCTTC. As protein: CASSEGHLGYTF.